These 22 T cell receptor beta chains were sequenced from one sample in a study of graft-versus-host responses after intestinal transplantation. These TCRs' antigens remain unknown. Produced via immunoSEQ multiplex PCR; TCRdb's table is partial and in-frame only. The top ten clones hold 0.2% to 0.25% of a sample with around 100,000 clones, more than 80% of them seen once. Specimen: unstimulated CD4+ T cells sorted from spleen or lymph node cells, collected before transplant. These receptors were taken from a human donor who was the organ donor for an intestinal transplant.

The rearrangement uses TRBV6-1 and TRBJ2-2, with D maybe TRBD2 (5 bases). The CDR3 is 14 residues long. The V gene lost 5 bases and the J gene lost 6 bases, with 13 bases spanning the gap. Germline CDR1 MNHNS, CDR2 SASEGT. CDR3 protein: CASSRRMAAGELFF. The CDR3 DNA reads TGTGCCAGCAGTAGGAGGATGGCGGCCGGGGAGCTGTTTTTT.

The chain is built from TRBV5-1 and TRBJ2-3, with 9 bases that match TRBD1. The CDR3 has 14 residues. J lost 4 bases, V lost 3 bases, and 3 bases had no gene match. CDR1 is SGHRS, CDR2 YFSETQ, per germline. The CDR3 sequence: CASSWGQGADTQYF. The CDR3 coding sequence is TGCGCCAGCAGCTGGGGACAGGGCGCAGATACGCAGTATTTT.

The chain links TRBV7-2 to TRBJ1-2; 9 nucleotides align to TRBD1. Germline assignment: CDR1 SGHTA and CDR2 FQGNSA. The junction had 4 bases not matched to a gene; V was cut back by 4 bases and J by 7 bases. The CDR3 runs 13 residues. The CDR3 bases are TGTGCCAGCAGCTCTGGGACAGGGAGTGGCTACACCTTC. This encodes CASSSGTGSGYTF.

This chain uses TRBV7-9 with TRBJ2-5; no definite D call. The DNA end favors TRBJ2-7, so the J call may be wrong. Germline CDR1 and CDR2: SEHNR and FQNEAQ (reference sequence). The CDR3 is 14 residues long. The CDR3 DNA reads TGTGCCAGCAGCTTAGCGGGCAGCTCCTACGAGCAGTACTTC. The encoded protein is CASSLAGSSYEQYF.

The rearrangement joins TRBV7-2 to TRBJ2-1; D gene unclear. CDR3 size: 14 residues. The V gene lost 1 base and the J gene lost 4 bases, with 8 bases spanning the gap. In germline, CDR1 is SGHTA, CDR2 FQGNSA. The CDR3 nucleotides read TGTGCCAGCAGCTTAGTCTCGACGTACAATGAGCAGTTCTTC. Residues: CASSLVSTYNEQFF.

This chain connects TRBV5-6 to TRBJ2-5, with 8 bases fitting TRBD1. CDR1 SGHDT and CDR2 YYEEEE come from the germline V gene. CDR3 length equals 14 residues. V lost 3 bases to trimming and J lost 4 bases; unmatched junction nucleotides: 5. In nucleotides, the CDR3 is TGTGCCAGCAGCTCCCAGGGGGCTGGAGAGACCCAGTACTTC. It translates to CASSSQGAGETQYF.

This sequence joins TRBV19 and TRBJ1-2, with D possibly being TRBD1 (5 bases). Trimming pared 3 bases from V and 5 bases from J, leaving 10 bases between. The CDR3 loop spans 13 amino acids. Per the germline V gene, CDR1 is LNHDA and CDR2 is SQIVND (reference sequence). The CDR3 DNA reads TGTGCCAGTAGTATTGTTTCAGGGTATGGCTACACCTTC. Translated, it gives CASSIVSGYGYTF. Full variable domain (missing parts from reference TRBV19 and TRBJ1-2): DGGITQSPKYLFRKEGQNVTLSCEQNLNHDAMYWYRQDPGQGLRLIYYSQIVNDFQKGDIAEGYSVSREKKESFPLTVTSAQKNPTAFYLCASSIVSGYGYTFGSGTRLTVV.

J is TRBJ2-1 and V is TRBV7-2; the D is unclear. The CDR3 covers 12 residues. The germline CDR1 and CDR2 sequences are SGHTA and FQGNSA. Trimming shortened V by 2 bases and J by 2 bases, and 1 base separated the two germline ends. The CDR3 nucleotides read TGTGCCAGCAGCTTACCCTACAATGAGCAGTTCTTC. Protein product: CASSLPYNEQFF.

The gene calls are TRBV4-1 and TRBJ1-5; 9 positions agree with TRBD1. The CDR3 totals 16 residues. V gave up 0 bases and J gave up 4 bases; unmatched junction bases: 4. CDR1 MGHRA and CDR2 YSYEKL come from the germline V gene. The CDR3 is CASSQDPGQGNQPQHF. CDR3 sequence (DNA): TGCGCCAGCAGCCAAGATCCAGGACAGGGGAATCAGCCCCAGCATTTT.

The rearrangement joins TRBV6-6 to TRBJ2-1; D possibly corresponds to TRBD1 (5 bases). V dropped 3 bases and J dropped 5 bases, with 14 bases sitting between them. The CDR3 has 15 residues. CDR1 and CDR2 from the germline V gene are MNHNY and SVGAGI (reference sequence). The CDR3 loop reads CASSYRKARDNEQFF. CDR3 nucleotides: TGTGCCAGCAGTTATAGGAAGGCCAGGGACAATGAGCAGTTCTTC.

A single count supports this clone. The chain joins TRBV21-1 to TRBJ2-7; the tabulated D call, TRBD1, remains unverified against the DNA. TRBV21-1 is a known pseudogene. This CDR3 comprises 13 residues. CDR3 amino acids: CASSNTGSYEQYF. The CDR3 coding sequence is TGTGCCAGCAGCAATACAGGGTCCTACGAGCAGTACTTC.

The chain recombines TRBV21-1 with TRBJ2-7; TRBD1 reflects the table's D call only, with no check against the DNA. TRBV21-1 represents a pseudogene. CDR3 length equals 13 residues. The CDR3 nucleotides read TGTGCCAGCAGCAAAGCCAGTTCCTACGAGCAGTACTTC. This codes for CASSKASSYEQYF.

The rearrangement joins TRBV6-8 to TRBJ1-1, with D possibly TRBD1 on 5 matching bases. The CDR3 has 16 amino acids. Germline loops: CDR1 MNHGY, CDR2 SAAAGT. With 8 bases removed from V and 2 bases from J, the gap between germline ends came to 21 bases. The DNA of the CDR3 is TGTGCCAGCCCCCGGCAGGGAGTCCTCTCTAACACTGAAGCTTTCTTT. Translating gives CASPRQGVLSNTEAFF.

The J gene is TRBJ1-3, the V gene TRBV6-4; D ambiguous. V lost 2 bases to trimming and J lost 0 bases, with 23 bases between them. This CDR3 region has 20 residues. CDR1 is MRHNA, CDR2 SNTAGT, per germline. CDR3 region: CASSDEATVEIPLSGNTIYF. The CDR3 nucleotides read TGTGCCAGCAGTGACGAAGCAACGGTCGAAATCCCCCTCTCTGGAAACACCATATATTTT.

The rearrangement links TRBV7-9 to TRBJ2-2; 9 bases match TRBD1. Looked up from germline, CDR1 is SEHNR and CDR2 is FQNEAQ (reference sequence). The CDR3 loop spans 15 amino acids. Trimming at V came to 5 bases and at J to 6 bases, leaving 7 bases not matched to a gene. CDR3 DNA: TGTGCCAGCAGCCGGGACAGGGACAAAGCCGGGGAGCTGTTTTTT. Amino acid sequence: CASSRDRDKAGELFF.

The V call is TRBV19, the J call TRBJ2-2; 13 nucleotides match TRBD2. There are 17 residues in the CDR3. CDR1 and CDR2 (germline): LNHDA, SQIVND (reference sequence). Germline trimming cut 5 bases from V and 7 bases from J; bases unmatched to any gene: 10. The CDR3 sequence is CASSSTSGRLLGGELFF. The CDR3 DNA reads TGTGCCAGTAGTTCGACTAGCGGGAGGCTCCTCGGCGGGGAGCTGTTTTTT.

As for this clone: Other DNA sequences in the same sample also yield this CDR3. V is TRBV4-3 and J is TRBJ2-7; TRBD1 might be the D (6 bases). The V gene lost 0 bases and the J gene lost 4 bases, with 7 bases spanning the gap. The CDR3 totals 13 residues. The germline CDR1 and CDR2 sequences are LGHNA and YSLEER. Here the CDR3 DNA reads TGCGCCAGCAGCCAAGATAGGGGGTACGAGCAGTACTTC. Translated, it gives CASSQDRGYEQYF.

This clone was seen just once. J is TRBJ1-1 and V is TRBV5-1, with a weak D call TRBD1 (5 bases). Germline-derived CDR1 and CDR2 are SGHRS and YFSETQ. Trimming removed 2 bases at V and 3 bases at J, with 8 bases between. The CDR3 runs 13 residues. CDR3 coding DNA: TGCGCCAGCAGCTTCATGACAGACACTGAAGCTTTCTTT. Translated, it gives CASSFMTDTEAFF.

On this clone: Its ends do not fully match the called genes, so a read error is possible. The genes are TRBV7-7 and TRBJ2-2; the match to TRBD2 covers 14 bases. This CDR3 region has 17 residues. Germline CDR1 SSHAT, CDR2 FNYEAQ (reference sequence). Here the CDR3 reads CASSPVPGLAGEGELFF. The CDR3 DNA follows: TGTGCTAGCAGCCCCGTCCCGGGACTAGCGGGAGAAGGGGAGCTGTTTTTT.

V usage is TRBV28 and J usage is TRBJ2-2; perhaps D is TRBD1 or TRBD2 (5 bases each). The V gene's germline CDR1 is MDHEN and CDR2 SYDVKM. V shed 6 bases and J shed 1 base, with 15 bases lying between them. This CDR3 is built from 16 residues. DNA for the CDR3: TGTGCCAGCAGGAGGGACGGGGCTAAGAACACCGGGGAGCTGTTTTTT. It yields the protein CASRRDGAKNTGELFF.

The V call is TRBV2, the J call TRBJ2-7; 8 bases line up with TRBD2. The CDR3 covers 14 residues. Trimming cost V 6 bases and J 4 bases; bases outside gene matches: 8. CDR1 is SNHLY and CDR2 is FYNNEI in the germline V gene. The CDR3 bases are TGTGCCAGCAGCGCCACTAGCGGCGCTTACGAGCAGTACTTC. Translation: CASSATSGAYEQYF.

The CDR3 is CASSSGTGGNQPQHF. The CDR3 DNA is TGTGCCAGCAGTTCAGGGACAGGGGGCAATCAGCCCCAGCATTTT. The chain employs TRBV6-6 and TRBJ1-5, with 10 bases matching TRBD1. The CDR3 totals 15 residues. Trimming took 4 bases from V and 2 from J; bases not matched to a gene: 2. Germline V gene lookup returns CDR1 MNHNY and CDR2 SVGAGI (reference sequence).